The 27 T cell receptor beta chains below were found in one sample sequenced in a study of cytomegalovirus exposure and HLA in healthy donors. Clones were read by immunoSEQ multiplex PCR, and TCRdb kept only the in-frame ones, dropping some. This sample carries about 250,000 clones, 87% of them seen once, and the ten largest clones take around 11%. Sample: PBMCs. The receptors stem from a man between 18 and 29 years old in good health and CMV-seropositive.

CDR3 sequence: CASSPGTSGIDEQFF. CDR3 DNA sequence: TGTGCCAGCAGCCCCGGGACTAGCGGGATCGATGAGCAGTTCTTC. This chain links TRBV5-4 with TRBJ2-1; TRBD2 aligns across 13 bases. This CDR3 comprises 15 residues. Germline lookup yields CDR1 SGHNT and CDR2 YYREEE (reference sequence). Unmatched junction bases numbered 6, after V lost 4 bases and J lost 8 bases. The whole variable domain, remainder taken from reference TRBV5-4 and TRBJ2-1, is ETGVTQSPTHLIKTRGQQVTLRCSSQSGHNTVSWYQQALGQGPQFIFQYYREEENGRGNFPPRFSGLQFPNYSSELNVNALELDDSALYLCASSPGTSGIDEQFFGPGTRLTVL.

Here the CDR3 reads CAISGNSRDFNEQFF. DNA of the CDR3: TGTGCCATCAGTGGTAACAGCAGGGATTTCAATGAGCAGTTCTTC. The chain has TRBV10-3 and TRBJ2-1, with a possible D match to TRBD1 (5 bases). Germline V lookup: CDR1 ENHRY, CDR2 SYGVKD. V was shortened by 4 bases and J by 6 bases, with 16 bases between the two germline ends. The CDR3 has 15 residues.

The gene calls are TRBV29-1 and TRBJ1-5; D not resolved. The CDR3 sequence is 12 residues long. CDR1 SQVTM and CDR2 ANQGSEA come from the germline V gene. Trimming stripped 6 bases from V and 4 bases from J, with 10 bases between. CDR3 sequence: CSVRTDNQPQHF. For the CDR3, the DNA is TGCAGCGTCAGGACGGATAATCAGCCCCAGCATTTT.

The V gene is TRBV27, the J gene TRBJ2-1, with D perhaps TRBD2 (6 bases). The CDR3 extends over 14 amino acids. CDR1 and CDR2 from the germline V gene are MNHEY and SMNVEV (reference sequence). V was trimmed by 3 bases and J by 5 bases, leaving 11 bases between them. CDR3 DNA: TGTGCCAGCAGTTTTCCGGGGGTCCACAATGAGCAGTTCTTC. Protein sequence: CASSFPGVHNEQFF.

The chain is built from TRBV5-4 and TRBJ2-3; the D is unclear. V lost 6 bases and J 0 bases, leaving 17 bases between the germline ends. Germline values: CDR1 SGHNT, CDR2 YYREEE (reference sequence). The CDR3 runs 16 residues. The chain's CDR3 is CASTSEWSSSTDTQYF. The CDR3 DNA reads as TGTGCCAGCACCTCCGAATGGTCGTCTAGCACAGATACGCAGTATTTT.

V is TRBV27 and J is TRBJ2-7; 10 nucleotides line up with TRBD2. In germline, CDR1 is MNHEY, CDR2 SMNVEV (reference sequence). This CDR3 is 15 amino acids long. The junction had 6 bases not matched to a gene; V was cut back by 5 bases and J by 2 bases. The CDR3: CASSTWTSGAYEQYF. The CDR3 nucleotides read TGTGCCAGCAGTACCTGGACTAGCGGCGCCTACGAGCAGTACTTC.

This rearrangement joins TRBV27 to TRBJ1-2; D ambiguous. The CDR3 totals 15 residues. Germline V lookup: CDR1 MNHEY, CDR2 SMNVEV (reference sequence). The V end was cut by 6 bases, the J end by 8 bases, with 22 bases between. The CDR3 reads CASSPLPPGGGGYTF. For the CDR3, the DNA is TGTGCCAGCAGCCCTCTCCCCCCCGGCGGCGGGGGCTACACCTTC.

The genes are TRBV5-1 and TRBJ2-3; 8 bases map to TRBD1. Germline loops: CDR1 SGHRS, CDR2 YFSETQ. J was trimmed by 0 bases and V by 7 bases; bases with no gene match: 4. The CDR3 totals 14 residues. The CDR3 spells CASRRTGSTDTQYF. The CDR3 region has the DNA TGCGCCAGCCGCCGGACAGGGAGCACAGATACGCAGTATTTT.

This rearrangement joins TRBV18 to TRBJ1-5; the D is unclear. V lost 0 bases to trimming and J lost 2 bases, with 5 bases between them. Germline-derived CDR1 and CDR2 are KGHSH and LQKENI. This CDR3 region has 14 residues. This CDR3 reads CASSPPGGNQPQHF. CDR3 DNA: TGTGCCAGCTCACCACCCGGGGGCAATCAGCCCCAGCATTTT.

V usage is TRBV2 and J usage is TRBJ2-1; D remains unclear. The CDR3 runs to 11 residues. The V end was cut by 7 bases, the J end by 3 bases, with 4 bases between. Germline CDR1 SNHLY, CDR2 FYNNEI. CDR3 sequence reads: CASTVYNEQFF. CDR3 sequence (DNA): TGTGCCAGCACCGTCTACAATGAGCAGTTCTTC.

This sequence joins TRBV28 and TRBJ1-4; possible D gene TRBD1, 6 bases. V was trimmed by 7 bases and J by 4 bases, leaving 19 bases between them. Per the germline V gene, CDR1 is MDHEN and CDR2 is SYDVKM. The CDR3 loop spans 16 amino acids. The CDR3 loop reads CASTFARGAYNEKLFF. CDR3 nucleotide sequence: TGTGCCAGCACCTTTGCCCGGGGGGCCTATAATGAAAAACTGTTTTTT.

Remarks on this clone: Other DNA sequences in the sample encode the same CDR3. This chain uses TRBV6-5 with TRBJ2-1; no clear D gene. The V end was cut by 4 bases, the J end by 2 bases, with 6 bases between. Germline V gene sequence: CDR1 MNHEY, CDR2 SVGAGI. This CDR3 spans 13 amino acids. CDR3 in DNA: TGTGCCAGCAGTTTAAATACCTACAATGAGCAGTTCTTC. This translates into CASSLNTYNEQFF.

V usage is TRBV6-1 and J usage is TRBJ1-2; D remains ambiguous. The CDR3 spans 14 residues. Germline V gives CDR1 MNHNS, CDR2 SASEGT. Trimming pared 4 bases from V and 0 bases from J, leaving 9 bases between. The CDR3, as DNA: TGTGCCAGCAGTGTTCGAAGAGCTAACTATGGCTACACCTTC. As protein: CASSVRRANYGYTF.

The V and J genes are TRBV1 and TRBJ2-3; the DNA was not used to check the table's D call, TRBD2. TRBV1 is listed as a pseudogene. CDR3 length equals 15 residues. The CDR3 nucleotides read TGCACCAGCAGCCAAGGACTAGCGACTACAGATACGCAGTATTTT. Translation gives CTSSQGLATTDTQYF.

The chain is built from TRBV4-3 and TRBJ1-3, with D possibly matching TRBD1 (5 bases). The germline V and J ends were trimmed by 4 bases and 0 bases, with 13 bases remaining between them. The CDR3 is 16 amino acids. Germline CDR1 and CDR2: LGHNA and YSLEER. The CDR3 DNA follows: TGCGCCAGCAGCCCGGGGGGGAGCTACTCTGGAAACACCATATATTTT. Amino acids: CASSPGGSYSGNTIYF.

The chain employs TRBV4-2 and TRBJ1-5, with a possible D match to TRBD1 (5 bases). In germline, CDR1 is LGHNA, CDR2 YNFKEQ. Trimming pared 0 bases from V and 3 bases from J, leaving 15 bases between. CDR3 size: 17 residues. The CDR3, as DNA: TGTGCCAGCAGCCAAGAATGGACAAAAGTGTACAATCAGCCCCAGCATTTT. Protein: CASSQEWTKVYNQPQHF.

CDR3 amino acids: CASSSLDSGGYYEQYF. DNA for the CDR3: TGTGCCAGCAGCTCCTTAGATAGCGGGGGGTACTACGAGCAGTACTTC. The chain uses TRBV5-4 and TRBJ2-7; the match to TRBD2 covers 10 bases. The CDR3 spans 16 residues. Germline-derived CDR1 and CDR2 are SGHNT and YYREEE (reference sequence). Trimming cost V 3 bases and J 3 bases; bases outside gene matches: 9.

The chain joins TRBV13 to TRBJ1-2; 8 positions agree with TRBD1. The trim removed 5 bases at V and 4 bases at J, leaving 12 bases unmatched. Germline CDR1 PRHDT, CDR2 FYEKMQ (reference sequence). This CDR3 has 16 amino acids. In nucleotides, the CDR3 is TGTGCCAGCAGCGACACCCAGGGGGCCGCAATCTATGGCTACACCTTC. Residues: CASSDTQGAAIYGYTF.

V usage is TRBV5-1 and J usage is TRBJ2-2, with D tentatively TRBD2 (5 bases). Trimming removed 1 base from V and 3 bases from J, with 10 bases in between. Germline V gene lookup returns CDR1 SGHRS and CDR2 YFSETQ. The CDR3 contains 15 residues. Here the CDR3 DNA reads TGCGCCAGCAGCTTGAGGCTAGCAGACACCGGGGAGCTGTTTTTT. Protein: CASSLRLADTGELFF. Looking up the rest from reference TRBV5-1 and TRBJ2-2 gives the full variable domain: KAGVTQTPRYLIKTRGQQVTLSCSPISGHRSVSWYQQTPGQGLQFLFEYFSETQRNKGNFPGRFSGRQFSNSRSEMNVSTLELGDSALYLCASSLRLADTGELFFGEGSRLTVL.

The V call is TRBV11-3, the J call TRBJ2-1, with 8 nucleotides matching TRBD2. The CDR3 is 15 residues long. V was clipped by 2 bases and J by 6 bases; unmatched bases: 6. Germline assignment: CDR1 SGHNT and CDR2 YENEEA. The CDR3 nucleotides read TGTGCCAGCAGCTTACGGGAGGGCTTGTTCAATGAGCAGTTCTTC. Protein: CASSLREGLFNEQFF.

This chain uses TRBV28 with TRBJ1-2; possible D gene TRBD1, 5 bases. The germline gives CDR1 MDHEN, CDR2 SYDVKM. The V gene lost 6 bases and the J gene lost 4 bases, with 9 bases spanning the gap. There are 12 residues in the CDR3. CDR3 DNA: TGTGCCAGCAGGTCCGGGACCTATGGCTACACCTTC. Its translation: CASRSGTYGYTF.

V and J are TRBV5-4 and TRBJ1-1, with D uncertain. Germline values: CDR1 SGHNT, CDR2 YYREEE (reference sequence). This CDR3 is 13 amino acids long. The V and J ends lost 3 bases and 4 bases respectively, with 10 bases between them. CDR3 DNA: TGTGCCAGCAGCTCAATCCCCGGCACTGAAGCTTTCTTT. Translated: CASSSIPGTEAFF.

The chain combines TRBV6-1 with TRBJ1-5; D is unclear. The V gene's germline CDR1 is MNHNS and CDR2 SASEGT. V lost 4 bases and J 4 bases, leaving 8 bases between the germline ends. This CDR3 comprises 13 residues. The CDR3: CASSALENQPQHF. CDR3 coding DNA: TGTGCCAGCAGTGCTCTAGAAAATCAGCCCCAGCATTTT.

This clone was detected only a few times. V usage is TRBV5-1 and J usage is TRBJ2-7; maybe TRBD2 (5 bases). V was clipped by 0 bases and J by 6 bases, with 7 bases between them. CDR1 is SGHRS and CDR2 is YFSETQ in the germline V gene. The CDR3 is made up of 12 amino acids. CDR3 DNA sequence: TGCGCCAGCAGCTTGGGAGGGCCCGAGCAGTACTTC. This sequence encodes CASSLGGPEQYF.

This clone was observed a single time. The chain uses TRBV6-5 and TRBJ2-1; D is possibly TRBD1 (5 bases). Germline CDR1 and CDR2: MNHEY and SVGAGI. V shed 2 bases and J shed 7 bases, with 15 bases lying between them. The CDR3 sequence is 15 residues long. The DNA of the CDR3 is TGTGCCAGCAGTTACCGCGCAGGGTACCCGAATGAGCAGTTCTTC. Its protein is CASSYRAGYPNEQFF.

This clone was counted a few times. The same CDR3 is also encoded by other DNA sequences in this sample. DNA for the CDR3: TGTGCCAGCAGTTTAGGGAGCAATCAGCCCCAGCATTTT. It translates to CASSLGSNQPQHF. The chain has TRBV27 and TRBJ1-5; no clear D gene. This CDR3 spans 13 amino acids. Germline V gene data show CDR1 as MNHEY and CDR2 as SMNVEV (reference sequence). The V and J ends lost 2 bases and 1 base respectively, with 3 bases between them.

V gene TRBV6-1 combines with J gene TRBJ1-5; D may be TRBD1 (5 bases). This CDR3 is built from 15 residues. Germline CDR1 and CDR2: MNHNS and SASEGT. Deletions cut 2 bases from V and 6 bases from J, with 14 bases between. CDR3 in amino acids: CASSESRGKGQPQHF. The CDR3 DNA is TGTGCCAGCAGTGAAAGTCGGGGGAAGGGTCAGCCCCAGCATTTT.